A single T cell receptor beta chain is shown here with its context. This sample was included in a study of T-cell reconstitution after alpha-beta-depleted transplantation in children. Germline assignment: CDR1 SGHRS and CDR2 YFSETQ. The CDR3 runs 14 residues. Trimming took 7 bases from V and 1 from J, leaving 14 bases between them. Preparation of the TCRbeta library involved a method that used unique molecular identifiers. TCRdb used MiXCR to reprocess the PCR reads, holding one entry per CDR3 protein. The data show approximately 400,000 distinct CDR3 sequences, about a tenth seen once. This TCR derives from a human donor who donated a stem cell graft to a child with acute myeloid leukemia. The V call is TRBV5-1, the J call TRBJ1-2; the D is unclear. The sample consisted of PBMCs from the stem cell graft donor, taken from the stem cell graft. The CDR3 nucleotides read TGCGCCAGCCAACCCTCGCGGAATAACTATGGCTACACCTTC. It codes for CASQPSRNNYGYTF.